The 4 T cell receptor beta chains reported below all come from one sample, sequenced in a study of vaccination and CD4 T cells after COVID-19. Indicated treatment: approximately 9-day PBMC culture with coronavirus spike peptide pools or control peptides (ViraFEST assay). For these receptors, no antigen is known. Oncomine TCR Beta short-read sequencing was applied to DNA from cultured CD4+ T cells. TCRdb used MiXCR to reprocess the PCR reads, holding one entry per CDR3 protein. Of about 13,000 distinct CDR3 sequences listed, about 50% are singletons. The sequencing input was CD4+ T cells from blood, cultured in vitro. These receptors were taken from a human donor who had recovered from COVID-19.

This clonotype was picked up a small number of times. DNA of the CDR3: TGTGCCAGCAGTGAGGGGGGGGCCACAGATACGCAGTATTTT. Its protein is CASSEGGATDTQYF. This chain uses TRBV6-4 with TRBJ2-3; D perhaps matches TRBD2 (7 bases). Germline CDR1 and CDR2: MRHNA and SNTAGT. V shed 3 bases and J shed 2 bases, with 9 bases lying between them. The CDR3 covers 14 residues.

This clonotype was detected only a few times. This chain uses TRBV2 with TRBJ2-3, with D maybe TRBD2 (6 bases). The germline V and J ends were trimmed by 4 bases and 2 bases, with 10 bases remaining between them. The length of the CDR3 is 14 residues. Germline V gene data show CDR1 as SNHLY and CDR2 as FYNNEI. In nucleotides, the CDR3 is TGTGCCAGCAGTGTCGGCGGGGACACAGATACGCAGTATTTT. It is translated as CASSVGGDTDTQYF.

J is TRBJ2-6 and V is TRBV2; no clear D gene. This CDR3 contains 15 residues. Trimming took off 6 bases at V and 4 bases at J, with 13 bases between the two ends. Germline lookup yields CDR1 SNHLY and CDR2 FYNNEI. Here the CDR3 DNA reads TGTGCCAGCAGCCCCACGGCCGGGGGGGCCAACGTCCTGACTTTC. It encodes CASSPTAGGANVLTF.

The chain is built from TRBV9 and TRBJ2-4; D may match TRBD1 or TRBD2 (5 bases each). This CDR3 has 17 amino acids. The germline V gene has CDR1 SGDLS and CDR2 YYNGEE. V gave up 2 bases and J gave up 1 base, with 16 bases separating them. The CDR3: CASSVQGSGGAKNIQYF. The CDR3 DNA sequence: TGTGCCAGCAGCGTGCAGGGCTCTGGCGGGGCCAAAAACATTCAGTACTTC.